This T cell receptor beta chain was documented in a study of T cells after yellow fever vaccination. Overall study results and limits: Primary-vaccination clones mostly resurfaced post-booster (approximately 96% CD4, approximately 90% CD8). Abundant bulk-derived clonotypes could contaminate FACS-sorted repertoires.

On this clonotype: Its antigen is unknown.

One entry per CDR3 protein results from TCRdb running MiXCR on the 5' RACE reads. Among some 290,000 distinct CDR3 sequences, about 10% were seen once, and the ten largest hold around 3.2%. The CDR3 sequence is 14 residues long. Germline CDR1 and CDR2: MDHEN and SYDVKM. V dropped 3 bases and J dropped 3; count of bases not matched to a gene: 4. The sequenced sample was CD4+ T cells sorted from PBMCs, obtained 45 days after the yellow fever booster vaccination. This TCR was recovered from a young man who received the YFV17D yellow fever vaccine. J is TRBJ1-1 and V is TRBV28; 7 nucleotides align to TRBD1. The CDR3 protein is CASSFNRGYTEAFF. The CDR3 DNA reads TGTGCCAGCAGTTTTAACAGGGGTTACACTGAAGCTTTCTTT.